Listed below are T cell receptor beta chains from one sample, sequenced in a study of cytomegalovirus exposure and HLA in healthy donors. The protocol was immunoSEQ multiplex PCR, while the TCRdb copy is restricted to in-frame clones and leaves out a portion. This sample has fewer than 150,000 clones, with roughly 72% found just once. Sequenced sample: PBMCs. The receptors were sampled from a woman in her 40s in good health and CMV-seropositive. The CDR3 runs from the conserved cysteine through the conserved F or W. Fields, in order: CDR3 length, D gene, J gene, clone size, V gene, CDR3 protein, CDR3 DNA. D genes are given only for firm matches. The size field is filled for only some rows; it gives once, few, many or a size class.

15 | - | TRBJ2-7 | - | TRBV5-1 | CASSLGAGDTYEQYF | TGCGCCAGCAGCTTGGGGGCAGGCGACACCTACGAGCAGTACTTC
13 | TRBD1 | TRBJ1-1 | few | TRBV5-1 | CASSGQGDTEAFF | TGCGCCAGCAGCGGACAGGGAGACACTGAAGCTTTCTTT
16 | - | TRBJ1-5 | - | TRBV19 | CASRPPGGSLNQPQHF | TGTGCCAGTAGGCCCCCGGGGGGCAGCCTCAATCAGCCCCAGCATTTT
15 | - | TRBJ2-4 | - | TRBV6-5 | CASRRTGGAKNIQYF | TGTGCCAGCAGAAGAACTGGCGGAGCCAAAAACATTCAGTACTTC
15 | TRBD2 | TRBJ2-1 | - | TRBV7-9 | CASAGQRGSYNEQFF | TGTGCCAGCGCGGGGCAGCGGGGCTCCTACAATGAGCAGTTCTTC
11 | - | TRBJ2-1 | - | TRBV12-5 | CASGLNNEQFF | TGTGCTAGTGGGCTAAACAATGAGCAGTTCTTC
12 | - | TRBJ2-7 | few | TRBV2 | CASKVGAYEQYF | TGTGCCAGCAAAGTGGGGGCCTACGAGCAGTACTTC
17 | TRBD2 | TRBJ2-3 | - | TRBV19 | CASSTSGGAVKADTQYF | TGTGCCAGTAGTACTAGCGGGGGGGCCGTTAAGGCAGATACGCAGTATTTT
15 | - | TRBJ2-5 | - | TRBV6-5 | CASSYEGGRQETQYF | TGTGCCAGCAGTTACGAGGGCGGCCGCCAAGAGACCCAGTACTTC
13 | TRBD1 | TRBJ1-2 | - | TRBV27 | CASRQTGNYGYTF | TGTGCCAGCAGACAGACAGGGAACTATGGCTACACCTTC
15 | TRBD2 | TRBJ2-1 | - | TRBV7-9 | CASSPGGGRGGEQFF | TGTGCCAGCAGCCCAGGCGGGGGTCGGGGGGGTGAGCAGTTCTTC
15 | - | TRBJ1-2 | few | TRBV7-8 | CASSLETDGVKGYTF | TGTGCCAGCAGCTTAGAGACCGACGGAGTAAAGGGCTACACCTTC
16 | TRBD2 | TRBJ2-5 | - | TRBV7-8 | CASSLGGLAGRETQYF | TGTGCCAGCAGCTTAGGGGGACTAGCGGGCAGAGAGACCCAGTACTTC
12 | - | TRBJ1-2 | - | TRBV7-2 | CASSLVNYGYTF | TGTGCCAGCAGCTTAGTAAACTATGGCTACACCTTC
13 | - | TRBJ2-1 | - | TRBV7-2 | CASSWDFYNEQFF | TGTGCCAGCAGCTGGGACTTTTACAATGAGCAGTTCTTC
15 | TRBD1 | TRBJ1-4 | - | TRBV7-2 | CASSLVAGGYEKLFF | TGTGCCAGCAGCTTAGTGGCAGGGGGCTATGAAAAACTGTTTTTT
14 | - | TRBJ1-2 | - | TRBV29-1 | CSVEDRGRAGGYTF | TGCAGCGTTGAAGATCGAGGCAGGGCAGGCGGCTACACCTTC
13 | - | TRBJ1-1 | - | TRBV18 | CASSPGVNTEAFF | TGTGCCAGCTCACCAGGAGTGAACACTGAAGCTTTCTTT
15 | - | TRBJ1-1 | - | TRBV4-1 | CASSQEAGENTEAFF | TGCGCCAGCAGCCAAGAGGCAGGGGAGAACACTGAAGCTTTCTTT
19 | - | TRBJ1-1 | - | TRBV21-1 | CASSKWARDRLLPCCGAFF | TGTGCCAGCAGCAAATGGGCCCGGGACAGGTTGTTGCCCTGTTGCGGTGCTTTCTTT
15 | TRBD1 | TRBJ2-7 | once | TRBV6-6 | CASSKGQGFSYEQYF | TGTGCCAGCAGTAAGGGACAGGGGTTCTCCTACGAGCAGTACTTC
15 | TRBD2 | TRBJ2-1 | - | TRBV19 | CASSIGTSGYNEQFF | TGTGCCAGTAGTATTGGGACTAGCGGGTACAATGAGCAGTTCTTC
14 | TRBD1 | TRBJ2-1 | medium-sized | TRBV4-1 | CASSQPLDRVEQFF | TGCGCCAGCAGCCAACCCCTGGACAGGGTTGAGCAGTTCTTC
12 | - | TRBJ1-1 | - | TRBV30 | CAWSRENTEAFF | TGTGCCTGGAGCCGGGAGAACACTGAAGCTTTCTTT
15 | - | TRBJ2-7 | - | TRBV6-6 | CASSLPGGGSYEQYF | TGTGCCAGCAGCCTGCCTGGGGGCGGCTCCTACGAGCAGTACTTC
14 | TRBD1 | TRBJ2-7 | - | TRBV13 | CASSHGTGGCEQYF | TGTGCCAGCAGCCACGGGACAGGGGGCTGCGAGCAGTACTTC
12 | - | TRBJ1-4 | - | TRBV29-1 | CSARQINEKLFF | TGCAGCGCCCGACAGATTAATGAAAAACTGTTTTTT
17 | TRBD2 | TRBJ2-2 | once | TRBV11-3 | CASSSGTSGRANGELFF | TGTGCCAGCAGCTCCGGGACTAGCGGGAGGGCCAACGGGGAGCTGTTTTTT
18 | - | TRBJ2-1 | - | TRBV4-2 | CARPKGTLQPSSYNEQFF | TGTGCTCGCCCTAAGGGGACACTTCAACCTAGCTCCTACAATGAGCAGTTCTTC
15 | TRBD2 | TRBJ2-1 | - | TRBV11-2 | CASSPVSGGTNEQFF | TGTGCCAGCAGCCCCGTGAGCGGGGGGACGAATGAGCAGTTCTTC
14 | - | TRBJ2-2 | - | TRBV19 | CASSIGPITGELFF | TGTGCCAGTAGTATAGGGCCGATCACCGGGGAGCTGTTTTTT
12 | - | TRBJ1-2 | - | TRBV25-1 | CASSGTAVSYTF | TGTGCCAGCAGTGGGACAGCTGTAAGCTACACCTTC
15 | - | TRBJ2-7 | - | TRBV19 | CASSIAKAAPYEQYF | TGTGCCAGTAGTATAGCAAAAGCCGCCCCCTACGAGCAGTACTTC
17 | TRBD1 | TRBJ2-2 | - | TRBV7-9 | CSSSLARGGSSTGELFF | TGTTCCAGCAGCTTAGCAAGAGGGGGCTCGAGCACCGGGGAGCTGTTTTTT
15 | TRBD2 | TRBJ2-7 | once | TRBV7-3 | CASSLQWTSNYEQYF | TGTGCCAGCAGCTTACAATGGACTAGTAACTACGAGCAGTACTTC
14 | TRBD2 | TRBJ2-7 | - | TRBV18 | CASSPSGSPLEQYF | TGTGCCAGCTCACCTAGCGGGAGCCCCCTCGAGCAGTACTTC
18 | TRBD2 | TRBJ2-1 | - | TRBV9 | CASSVSPPGEGFYNEQFF | TGTGCCAGCAGCGTATCCCCCCCGGGGGAGGGTTTCTACAATGAGCAGTTCTTC
20 | TRBD2 | TRBJ2-3 | - | TRBV11-3 | CASSPPGGLARHSSTDTQYF | TGTGCCAGCAGCCCCCCAGGGGGACTAGCTCGTCACTCTAGCACAGATACGCAGTATTTT
16 | TRBD2 | TRBJ2-5 | few | TRBV9 | CASSVRGGLLQETQYF | TGTGCCAGCAGCGTTCGGGGGGGGCTACTCCAAGAGACCCAGTACTTC
17 | TRBD2 | TRBJ2-3 | - | TRBV5-8 | CASSSGTSGMSMHTQYF | TGTGCCAGCAGCTCCGGGACTAGCGGGATGTCAATGCATACGCAGTATTTT
15 | - | TRBJ2-3 | - | TRBV7-9 | CASSLVAGSTDTQYF | TGTGCCAGCAGCTTAGTCGCAGGGAGCACAGATACGCAGTATTTT
15 | TRBD1 | TRBJ2-7 | once | TRBV5-6 | CASSGLGTATYEQYF | TGTGCCAGCAGCGGACTCGGGACAGCGACCTACGAGCAGTACTTC
14 | - | TRBJ1-1 | - | TRBV30 | CAWRRLGQNTEAFF | TGTGCCTGGAGACGTCTTGGGCAGAACACTGAAGCTTTCTTT
13 | - | TRBJ1-1 | - | TRBV7-3 | CASSLERNTEAFF | TGTGCCAGCAGCTTGGAGAGGAACACTGAAGCTTTCTTT
14 | - | TRBJ1-6 | - | TRBV27 | CASSFPGWNSPLHF | TGTGCCAGCAGTTTCCCAGGGTGGAATTCACCCCTCCACTTT
13 | TRBD1 | TRBJ1-2 | - | TRBV14 | CASSRDRGLGYTF | TGTGCCAGCAGCCGCGACAGGGGCCTTGGCTACACCTTC
13 | - | TRBJ1-5 | - | TRBV2 | CASRGVSNQPQHF | TGTGCCAGCAGAGGGGTGAGCAATCAGCCCCAGCATTTT
15 | - | TRBJ2-5 | - | TRBV9 | CASSVASGPQETQYF | TGTGCCAGCAGCGTAGCCTCAGGGCCACAAGAGACCCAGTACTTC
15 | TRBD1 | TRBJ1-3 | - | TRBV9 | CASSASTGTGNTIYF | TGTGCCAGCAGCGCGAGCACCGGGACAGGGAACACCATATATTTT
14 | - | TRBJ2-2 | - | TRBV9 | CASSVAGNTGELFF | TGTGCCAGCAGCGTGGCAGGGAACACCGGGGAGCTGTTTTTT
11 | - | TRBJ2-5 | - | TRBV29-1 | CSVVEGETQYF | TGCAGCGTTGTCGAGGGAGAGACCCAGTACTTC
14 | - | TRBJ1-5 | few | TRBV6-5 | CASSEQLSNQPQHF | TGTGCCAGCAGTGAACAGTTAAGCAATCAGCCCCAGCATTTT
16 | - | TRBJ1-6 | - | TRBV21-1 | CASTWGGDPYNSPLHF | TGTGCCAGCACCTGGGGGGGGGACCCTTATAATTCACCCCTCCACTTT
15 | TRBD1 | TRBJ1-1 | - | TRBV5-1 | CASSPTRTGYTEAFF | TGCGCCAGCAGCCCCACCCGGACAGGGTACACTGAAGCTTTCTTT
15 | - | TRBJ1-3 | - | TRBV11-2 | CASSKDSLSGNTIYF | TGTGCCAGCAGCAAAGACAGCCTCTCTGGAAACACCATATATTTT
14 | - | TRBJ1-1 | - | TRBV4-1 | CASSQVSGVPEAFF | TGCGCCAGCAGCCAAGTTTCAGGGGTCCCTGAAGCTTTCTTT
16 | TRBD1 | TRBJ1-1 | few | TRBV27 | CASSSFRTGALGEAFF | TGTGCCAGCAGTTCATTTAGGACAGGGGCACTCGGTGAAGCTTTCTTT
13 | - | TRBJ1-5 | - | TRBV5-1 | CASSLDPGGPQHF | TGCGCCAGCAGCTTGGATCCCGGCGGGCCCCAGCATTTT
16 | - | TRBJ1-1 | - | TRBV7-9 | CSSSSGGVASNTEAFF | TGTTCCAGCAGCTCCGGAGGGGTGGCCTCGAACACTGAAGCTTTCTTT